The 3 T cell receptor beta chains below were found in one sample sequenced in a study of blood T cells in healthy people across ages. The second PCR ran about 6 to 12 cycles with a sample-barcoded 5' primer and J-beta primers. MiXCR was run by TCRdb on the 5' RACE reads, yielding one entry per CDR3 protein. This sample has 1.5 million to 2 million distinct CDR3 sequences; 28% occur once, and the top ten carry 7% to 9%. Material: blood. These receptors were collected from a woman aged 25 to 39 in good health.

The CDR3 DNA follows: TGCAGCGCCAAGGGACTAGCGGGGGCCTCCCTCTACAATGAGCAGTTCTTC. Translated, it gives CSAKGLAGASLYNEQFF. The chain carries TRBV29-1 and TRBJ2-1, with 14 positions matching TRBD2. Germline V gene sequence: CDR1 SQVTM, CDR2 ANQGSEA. CDR3 length equals 17 residues. The junction had 11 bases not matched to a gene; V was cut back by 7 bases and J by 3 bases.

J is TRBJ1-5 and V is TRBV20-1; D may be TRBD1 (5 bases). This CDR3 region has 15 residues. Per germline, CDR1 DFQATT and CDR2 SNEGSKA (reference sequence). V lost 3 bases to trimming and J lost 12 bases, with 24 bases between them. The CDR3 loop reads CSASSPGQGLRGQHF. Written as DNA, the CDR3 is TGCAGTGCTAGTTCCCCGGGCCAGGGTCTAAGAGGCCAGCATTTT.

V gene TRBV7-3 combines with J gene TRBJ1-1; D ambiguous. The CDR3 is made up of 13 amino acids. The V and J ends lost 8 bases and 3 bases respectively, with 13 bases between them. CDR1 is SGHTA, CDR2 FQGTGA, per germline. For the CDR3, the DNA is TGTGCCAGCGCAAGAAGCGGGGACACTGAAGCTTTCTTT. Translation gives CASARSGDTEAFF.